This TCR beta chain was profiled in a study of molecular identifiers for immune sequencing clone quantification. Study-level points and caveats: Because of identical TCR molecules sharing a barcode, sizes of highly expanded clones could be underestimated.

TCRdb reprocessed the PCR reads via MiXCR and lists one record per CDR3 protein. This sample carries over 100,000 distinct CDR3 sequences, less than 35% of them seen once, and the ten largest clones take approximately 10%. For this clonotype: Its target is unknown.

The V end was cut by 11 bases, the J end by 0 bases, with 14 bases between. Germline CDR1 reads ENHRY; CDR2 reads SYGVKD. The CDR3 is 13 residues long. This sequence originates from a human donor in good health. Some libraries in this study had Jurkat cell RNA spiked in. The J gene is TRBJ2-7, the V gene TRBV10-3; the D gene is possibly TRBD1 (6 bases). Sequenced input: naive CD8+ T cells from blood, with Jurkat cell RNA spiked in. Specified subset: FACS-sorted CD8+CD4-CCR7+CD45RA+ naive T cells. CDR3 sequence (DNA): TGTGCCGTCGGGACATCTCCCTCCTACGAGCAGTACTTC. It translates to CAVGTSPSYEQYF.